Listed below are T cell receptor beta chains from one sample, sequenced in a study of CD8+ T cells in alopecia areata. Here immunoSEQ multiplex PCR was the method, and the copy in TCRdb shows in-frame clones only, minus some. The sample lists some 170,000 clones; 50% to 65% were seen once. The input for sequencing was CD8+ T cells sorted from blood, taken at week 24, from a patient treated with tofacitinib. These receptors were taken from a human donor with alopecia areata. Both conserved end residues are part of each CDR3. The D gene is left open where the match is weak. Only part of the rows carry a size: once, few, many, or a class if the clone is expanded.

V gene: TRBV7-9
clone size: .
CDR3 length: 15
D gene: TRBD1
J gene: TRBJ2-1
CDR3 protein: CASSWPGQGSWEQFF
CDR3 DNA: TGTGCCAGCAGCTGGCCGGGACAGGGATCGTGGGAGCAGTTCTTC

V gene: TRBV5-6
clone size: .
CDR3 length: 13
D gene: .
J gene: TRBJ2-1
CDR3 protein: CASSFSGSNEQFF
CDR3 DNA: TGTGCCAGCAGCTTCTCGGGCAGCAATGAGCAGTTCTTC

V gene: TRBV29-1
clone size: .
CDR3 length: 14
D gene: .
J gene: TRBJ1-1
CDR3 protein: CSVDGADLNTEAFF
CDR3 DNA: TGCAGCGTTGACGGGGCCGATCTGAACACTGAAGCTTTCTTT

V gene: TRBV7-9
clone size: .
CDR3 length: 12
D gene: .
J gene: TRBJ1-1
CDR3 protein: CANGQQNTEAFF
CDR3 DNA: TGTGCCAACGGACAGCAGAACACTGAAGCTTTCTTT

V gene: TRBV4-3
clone size: .
CDR3 length: 15
D gene: .
J gene: TRBJ1-5
CDR3 protein: CASSQDRGFNQPQHF
CDR3 DNA: TGCGCCAGCAGCCAAGATCGAGGGTTCAATCAGCCCCAGCATTTT

V gene: TRBV30
clone size: few
CDR3 length: 13
D gene: TRBD1
J gene: TRBJ1-1
CDR3 protein: CAWATGVNTEAFF
CDR3 DNA: TGTGCCTGGGCGACAGGGGTGAACACTGAAGCTTTCTTT

V gene: TRBV7-9
clone size: .
CDR3 length: 13
D gene: .
J gene: TRBJ1-1
CDR3 protein: CASSSRTAREAFF
CDR3 DNA: TGTGCCAGCAGCTCCCGGACGGCCCGTGAAGCTTTCTTT

V gene: TRBV5-1
clone size: .
CDR3 length: 14
D gene: .
J gene: TRBJ2-7
CDR3 protein: CASSLGVYSYEQYF
CDR3 DNA: TGCGCCAGCAGCTTGGGGGTTTATTCCTACGAGCAGTACTTC

V gene: TRBV7-9
clone size: .
CDR3 length: 15
D gene: TRBD1
J gene: TRBJ1-2
CDR3 protein: CASSLAGGRSYGYTF
CDR3 DNA: TGTGCCAGCAGCTTAGCAGGGGGCAGGAGCTATGGCTACACCTTC

V gene: TRBV2
clone size: .
CDR3 length: 16
D gene: .
J gene: TRBJ2-1
CDR3 protein: CASSEHTRSSYNEQFF
CDR3 DNA: TGTGCCAGCAGTGAGCACACGAGAAGCTCCTACAATGAGCAGTTCTTC

V gene: TRBV7-9
clone size: .
CDR3 length: 16
D gene: .
J gene: TRBJ1-2
CDR3 protein: CASSQPTADLNYGYTF
CDR3 DNA: TGTGCCAGCAGCCAGCCGACAGCCGATCTAAACTATGGCTACACCTTC